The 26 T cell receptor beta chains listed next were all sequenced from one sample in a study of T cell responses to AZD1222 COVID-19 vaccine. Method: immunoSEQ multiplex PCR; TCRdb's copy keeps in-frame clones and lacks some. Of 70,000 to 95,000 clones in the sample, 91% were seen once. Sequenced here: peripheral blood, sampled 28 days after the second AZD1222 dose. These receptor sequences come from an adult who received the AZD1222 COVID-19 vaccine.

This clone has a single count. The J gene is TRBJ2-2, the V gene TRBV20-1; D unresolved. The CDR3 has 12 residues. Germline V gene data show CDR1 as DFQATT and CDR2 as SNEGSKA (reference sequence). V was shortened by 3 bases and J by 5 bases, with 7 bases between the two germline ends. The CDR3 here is CSASWGTGELFF. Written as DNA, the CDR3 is TGCAGTGCTAGTTGGGGAACCGGGGAGCTGTTTTTT.

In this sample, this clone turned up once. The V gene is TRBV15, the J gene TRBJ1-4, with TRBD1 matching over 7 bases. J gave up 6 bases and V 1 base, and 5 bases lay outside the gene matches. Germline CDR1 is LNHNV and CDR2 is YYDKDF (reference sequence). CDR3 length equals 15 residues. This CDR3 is CATSRGRGQDEKLFF. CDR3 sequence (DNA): TGTGCCACCAGCAGAGGGAGGGGGCAGGATGAAAAACTGTTTTTT.

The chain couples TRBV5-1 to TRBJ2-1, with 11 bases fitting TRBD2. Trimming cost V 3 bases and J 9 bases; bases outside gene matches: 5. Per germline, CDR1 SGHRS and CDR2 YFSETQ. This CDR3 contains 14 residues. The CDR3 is CASSSTGTSGEQFF. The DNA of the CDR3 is TGCGCCAGCAGCTCCACCGGGACTAGCGGTGAGCAGTTCTTC.

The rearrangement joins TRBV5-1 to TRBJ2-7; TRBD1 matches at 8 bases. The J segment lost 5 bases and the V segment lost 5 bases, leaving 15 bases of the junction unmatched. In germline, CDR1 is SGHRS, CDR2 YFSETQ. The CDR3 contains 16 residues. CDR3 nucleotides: TGCGCCAGCAGGTCTATTTACAGGGGGAAAGCTAACGAGCAGTACTTC. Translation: CASRSIYRGKANEQYF.

In DNA, the CDR3 is TGCGCCAGCAGCCATACCAGCAACACCGGGGAGCTGTTTTTT. It translates to CASSHTSNTGELFF. V usage is TRBV4-3 and J usage is TRBJ2-2; no definite D call. CDR1 and CDR2 (germline): LGHNA, YSLEER. The CDR3 has 14 residues. V lost 3 bases to trimming and J lost 2 bases, with 7 bases between them.

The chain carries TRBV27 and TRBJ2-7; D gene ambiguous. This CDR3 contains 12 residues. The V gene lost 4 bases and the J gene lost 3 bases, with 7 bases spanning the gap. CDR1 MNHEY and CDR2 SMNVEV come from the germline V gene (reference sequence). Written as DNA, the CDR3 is TGTGCCAGCAGTTCCCACGGCTACGAGCAGTACTTC. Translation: CASSSHGYEQYF.

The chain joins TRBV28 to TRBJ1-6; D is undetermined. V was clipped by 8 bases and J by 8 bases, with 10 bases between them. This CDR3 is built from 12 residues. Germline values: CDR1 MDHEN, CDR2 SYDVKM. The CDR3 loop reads CASRRGHSPLHF. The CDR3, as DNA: TGTGCCAGCCGGCGCGGTCATTCACCCCTCCACTTT.

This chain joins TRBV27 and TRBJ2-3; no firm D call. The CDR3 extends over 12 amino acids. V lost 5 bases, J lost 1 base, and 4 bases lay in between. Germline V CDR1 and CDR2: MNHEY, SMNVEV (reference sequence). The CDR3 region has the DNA TGTGCCAGCAGTCCCCGCACAGATACGCAGTATTTT. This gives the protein CASSPRTDTQYF.

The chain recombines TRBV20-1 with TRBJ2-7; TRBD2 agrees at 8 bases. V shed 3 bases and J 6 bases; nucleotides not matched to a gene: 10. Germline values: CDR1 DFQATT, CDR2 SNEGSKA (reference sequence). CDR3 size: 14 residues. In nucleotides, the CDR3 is TGCAGTGCTAGTACCGGGACTAGTTTATTCGAGCAGTACTTC. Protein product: CSASTGTSLFEQYF.

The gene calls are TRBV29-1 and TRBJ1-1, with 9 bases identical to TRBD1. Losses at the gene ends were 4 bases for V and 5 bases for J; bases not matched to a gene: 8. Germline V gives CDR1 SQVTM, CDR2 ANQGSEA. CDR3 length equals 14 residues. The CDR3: CSVAAGTGRTEAFF. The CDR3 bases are TGCAGCGTTGCAGCCGGGACAGGGAGGACTGAAGCTTTCTTT.

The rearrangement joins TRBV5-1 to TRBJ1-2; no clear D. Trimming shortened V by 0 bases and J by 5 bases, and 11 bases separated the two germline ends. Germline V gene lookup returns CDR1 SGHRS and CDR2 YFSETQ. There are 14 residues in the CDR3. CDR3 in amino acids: CASSLEHSRYGYTF. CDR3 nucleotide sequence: TGCGCCAGCAGCTTGGAGCACAGTAGGTATGGCTACACCTTC.

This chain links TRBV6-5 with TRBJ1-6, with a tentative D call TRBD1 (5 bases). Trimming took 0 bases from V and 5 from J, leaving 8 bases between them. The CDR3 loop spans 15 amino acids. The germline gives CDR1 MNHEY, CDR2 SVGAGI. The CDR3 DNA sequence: TGTGCCAGCAGTTACTCGGCAGGGAATAATTCACCCCTCCACTTT. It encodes CASSYSAGNNSPLHF.

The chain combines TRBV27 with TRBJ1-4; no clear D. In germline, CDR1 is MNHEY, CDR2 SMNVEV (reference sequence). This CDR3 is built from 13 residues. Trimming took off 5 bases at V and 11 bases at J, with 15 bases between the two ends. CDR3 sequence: CASSGDFLQKLFF. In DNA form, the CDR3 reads TGTGCCAGCAGTGGGGATTTCCTTCAGAAACTGTTTTTT.

The CDR3 reads CASSGRAGEESPLHF. As DNA, the CDR3 is TGCGCCAGCAGCGGGAGGGCAGGGGAAGAGTCACCCCTCCACTTT. The chain has TRBV5-1 and TRBJ1-6; D possibly corresponds to TRBD1 (6 bases). The V and J ends lost 4 bases and 10 bases respectively, with 18 bases between them. The CDR3 covers 15 residues. Germline V lookup: CDR1 SGHRS, CDR2 YFSETQ.

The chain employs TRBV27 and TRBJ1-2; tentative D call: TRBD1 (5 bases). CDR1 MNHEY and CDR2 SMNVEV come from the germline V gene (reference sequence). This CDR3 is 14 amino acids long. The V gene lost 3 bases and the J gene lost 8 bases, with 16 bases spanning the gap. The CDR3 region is CASSFGQGRRGYTF. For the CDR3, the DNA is TGTGCCAGCAGTTTCGGGCAGGGTCGGCGAGGCTACACCTTC.

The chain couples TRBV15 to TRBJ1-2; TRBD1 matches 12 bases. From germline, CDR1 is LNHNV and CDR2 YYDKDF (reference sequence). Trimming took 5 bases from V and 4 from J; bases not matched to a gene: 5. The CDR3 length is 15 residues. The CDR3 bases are TGTGCCACCAGCGGAAGGGACAGGGGGCTCTATGGCTACACCTTC. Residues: CATSGRDRGLYGYTF. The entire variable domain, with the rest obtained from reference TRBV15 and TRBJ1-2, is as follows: DAMVIQNPRYQVTQFGKPVTLSCSQTLNHNVMYWYQQKSSQAPKLLFHYYDKDFNNEADTPDNFQSRRPNTSFCFLDIRSPGLGDTAMYLCATSGRDRGLYGYTFGSGTRLTVV.

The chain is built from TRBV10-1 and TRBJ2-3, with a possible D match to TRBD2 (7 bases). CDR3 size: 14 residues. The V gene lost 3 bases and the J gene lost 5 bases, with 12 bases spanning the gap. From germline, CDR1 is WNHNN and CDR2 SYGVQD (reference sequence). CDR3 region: CASSDGGGGDTQYF. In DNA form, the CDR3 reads TGCGCCAGCAGTGACGGGGGAGGGGGAGATACGCAGTATTTT.

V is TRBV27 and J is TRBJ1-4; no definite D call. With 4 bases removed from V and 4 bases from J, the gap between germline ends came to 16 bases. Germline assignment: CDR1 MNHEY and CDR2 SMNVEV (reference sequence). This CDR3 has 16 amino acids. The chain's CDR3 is CASSSIGTGGNEKLFF. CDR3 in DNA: TGTGCCAGCAGTTCGATAGGTACTGGAGGTAATGAAAAACTGTTTTTT.

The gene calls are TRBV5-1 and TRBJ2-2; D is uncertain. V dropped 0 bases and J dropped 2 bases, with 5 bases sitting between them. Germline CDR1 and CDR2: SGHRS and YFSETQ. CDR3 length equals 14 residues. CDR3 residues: CASSLAGNTGELFF. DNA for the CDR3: TGCGCCAGCAGCTTGGCGGGTAACACCGGGGAGCTGTTTTTT.

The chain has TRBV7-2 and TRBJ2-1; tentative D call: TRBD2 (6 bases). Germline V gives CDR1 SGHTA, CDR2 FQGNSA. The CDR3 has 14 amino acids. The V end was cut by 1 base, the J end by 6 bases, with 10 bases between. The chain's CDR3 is CASSLVGSLNEQFF. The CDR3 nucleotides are TGTGCCAGCAGCTTAGTCGGGAGCCTCAATGAGCAGTTCTTC.

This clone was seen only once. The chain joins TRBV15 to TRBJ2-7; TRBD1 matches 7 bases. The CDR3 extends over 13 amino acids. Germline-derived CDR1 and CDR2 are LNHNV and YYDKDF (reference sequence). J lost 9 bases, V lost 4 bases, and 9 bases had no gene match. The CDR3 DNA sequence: TGTGCCACCAGCACGGGACAGAGTCTTGTGCAGTACTTC. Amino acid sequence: CATSTGQSLVQYF.

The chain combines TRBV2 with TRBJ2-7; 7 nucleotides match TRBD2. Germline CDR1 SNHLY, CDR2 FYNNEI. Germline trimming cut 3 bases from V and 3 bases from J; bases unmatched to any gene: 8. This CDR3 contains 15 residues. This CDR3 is CASSEGGAGDYEQYF. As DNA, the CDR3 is TGTGCCAGCAGTGAGGGAGGGGCCGGCGACTACGAGCAGTACTTC.

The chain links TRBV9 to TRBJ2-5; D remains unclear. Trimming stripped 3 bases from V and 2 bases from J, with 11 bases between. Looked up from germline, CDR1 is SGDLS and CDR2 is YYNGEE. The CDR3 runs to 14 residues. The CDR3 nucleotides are TGTGCCAGCAGCGCTAGGACGGCACAAGAGACCCAGTACTTC. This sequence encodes CASSARTAQETQYF.

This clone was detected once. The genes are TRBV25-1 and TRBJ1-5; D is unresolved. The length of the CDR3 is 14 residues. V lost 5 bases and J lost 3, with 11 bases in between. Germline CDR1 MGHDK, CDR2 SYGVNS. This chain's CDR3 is CASSSSRTNQPQHF. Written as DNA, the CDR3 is TGTGCCAGCAGTTCCTCCAGGACCAATCAGCCCCAGCATTTT.

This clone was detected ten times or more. The CDR3 region is CASSHLDSNNQPQHF. Here the CDR3 DNA reads TGTGCCAGCAGCCACCTGGACAGCAACAATCAGCCCCAGCATTTT. The chain carries TRBV4-2 and TRBJ1-5; maybe TRBD1 (6 bases). This CDR3 spans 15 amino acids. Germline assignment: CDR1 LGHNA and CDR2 YNFKEQ. Deletions cut 3 bases from V and 3 bases from J, with 12 bases between.

CDR3 DNA sequence: TGTGCCAGCAGTGAATCCTTAGCGCGTACCTACAATGAGCAGTTCTTC. This sequence encodes CASSESLARTYNEQFF. The V gene is TRBV2, the J gene TRBJ2-1; D possibly corresponds to TRBD2 (5 bases). CDR3 length equals 16 residues. Germline assignment: CDR1 SNHLY and CDR2 FYNNEI. V shed 2 bases and J shed 2 bases, with 13 bases lying between them.